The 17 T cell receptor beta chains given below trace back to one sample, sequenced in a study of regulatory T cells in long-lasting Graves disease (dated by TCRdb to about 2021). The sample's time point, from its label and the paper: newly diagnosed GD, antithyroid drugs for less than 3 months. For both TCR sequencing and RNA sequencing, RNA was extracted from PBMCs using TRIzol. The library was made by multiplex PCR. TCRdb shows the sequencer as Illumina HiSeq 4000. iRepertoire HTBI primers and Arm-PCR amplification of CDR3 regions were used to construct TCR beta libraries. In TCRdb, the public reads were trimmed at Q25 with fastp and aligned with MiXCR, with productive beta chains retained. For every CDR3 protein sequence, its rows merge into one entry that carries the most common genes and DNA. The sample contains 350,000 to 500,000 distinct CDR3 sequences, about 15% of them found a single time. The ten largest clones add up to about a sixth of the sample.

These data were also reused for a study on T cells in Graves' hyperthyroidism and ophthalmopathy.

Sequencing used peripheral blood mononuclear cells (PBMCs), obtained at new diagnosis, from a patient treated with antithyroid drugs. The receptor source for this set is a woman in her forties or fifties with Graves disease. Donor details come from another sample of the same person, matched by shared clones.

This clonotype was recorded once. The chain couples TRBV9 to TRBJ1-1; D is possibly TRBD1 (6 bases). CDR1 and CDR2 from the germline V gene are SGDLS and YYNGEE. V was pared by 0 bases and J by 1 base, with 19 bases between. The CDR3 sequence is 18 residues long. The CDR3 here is CASSVDPGGPDRNTEAFF. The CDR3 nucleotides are TGTGCCAGCAGCGTAGATCCCGGGGGCCCAGATAGGAACACTGAAGCTTTCTTT.

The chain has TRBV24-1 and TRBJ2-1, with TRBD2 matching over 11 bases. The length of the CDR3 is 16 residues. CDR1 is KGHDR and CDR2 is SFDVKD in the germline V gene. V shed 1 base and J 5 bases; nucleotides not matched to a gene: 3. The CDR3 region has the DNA TGTGCCACCAGTGATTTTACTAGCGGGAGTCACAATGAGCAGTTCTTC. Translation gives CATSDFTSGSHNEQFF.

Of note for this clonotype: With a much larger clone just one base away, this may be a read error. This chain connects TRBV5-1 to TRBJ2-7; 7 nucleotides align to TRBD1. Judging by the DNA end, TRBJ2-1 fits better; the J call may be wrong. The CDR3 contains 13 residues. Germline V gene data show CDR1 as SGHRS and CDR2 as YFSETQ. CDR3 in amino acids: CASQDRLGVEQFF. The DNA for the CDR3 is TGCGCCAGCCAGGACAGGCTCGGGGTCGAGCAGTTCTTC.

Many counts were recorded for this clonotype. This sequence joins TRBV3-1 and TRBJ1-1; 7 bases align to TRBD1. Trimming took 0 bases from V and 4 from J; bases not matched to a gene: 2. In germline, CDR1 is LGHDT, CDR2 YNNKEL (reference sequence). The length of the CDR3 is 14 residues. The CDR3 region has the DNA TGTGCCAGCAGCCAAGAAGGGGGCGGCACTGAAGCTTTCTTT. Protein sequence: CASSQEGGGTEAFF. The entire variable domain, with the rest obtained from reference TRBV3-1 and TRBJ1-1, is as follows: DTAVSQTPKYLVTQMGNDKSIKCEQNLGHDTMYWYKQDSKKFLKIMFSYNNKELIINETVPNRFSPKSPDKAHLNLHINSLELGDSAVYFCASSQEGGGTEAFFGQGTRLTVV.

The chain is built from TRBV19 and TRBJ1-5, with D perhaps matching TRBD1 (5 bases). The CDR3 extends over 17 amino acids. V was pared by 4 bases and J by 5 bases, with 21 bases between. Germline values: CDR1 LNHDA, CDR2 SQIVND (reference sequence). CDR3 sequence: CASSTPPGTSPYQPQHF. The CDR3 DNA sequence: TGTGCCAGTAGTACCCCCCCCGGGACTAGTCCTTATCAGCCCCAGCATTTT.

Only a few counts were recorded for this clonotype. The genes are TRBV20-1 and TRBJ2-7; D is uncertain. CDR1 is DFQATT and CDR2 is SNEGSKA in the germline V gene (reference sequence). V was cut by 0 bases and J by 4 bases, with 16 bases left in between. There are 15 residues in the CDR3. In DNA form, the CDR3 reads TGCAGTGCTAGAGATAGGATGAGGAATTTTTACGAGCAGTACTTC. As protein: CSARDRMRNFYEQYF.

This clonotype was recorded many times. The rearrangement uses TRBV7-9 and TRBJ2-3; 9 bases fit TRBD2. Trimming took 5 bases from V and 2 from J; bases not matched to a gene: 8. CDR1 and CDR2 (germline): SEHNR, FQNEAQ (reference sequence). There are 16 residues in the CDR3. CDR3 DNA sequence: TGTGCCAGCAGCGCCAGACTAGCGGAGCACACAGATACGCAGTATTTT. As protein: CASSARLAEHTDTQYF.

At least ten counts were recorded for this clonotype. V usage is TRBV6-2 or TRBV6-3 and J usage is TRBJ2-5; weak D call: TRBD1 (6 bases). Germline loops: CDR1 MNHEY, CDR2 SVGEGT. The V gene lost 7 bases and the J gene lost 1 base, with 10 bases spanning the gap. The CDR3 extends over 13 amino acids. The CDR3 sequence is CASNGTPQETQYF. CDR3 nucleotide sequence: TGTGCCAGCAACGGGACACCCCAAGAGACCCAGTACTTC.

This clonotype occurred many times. The CDR3 spells CASRQHMNTEAFF. The CDR3 DNA reads TGTGCCAGCAGACAGCATATGAACACTGAAGCTTTCTTT. This chain uses TRBV6-1 with TRBJ1-1; D remains ambiguous. The CDR3 has 13 amino acids. Germline-derived CDR1 and CDR2 are MNHNS and SASEGT. V lost 6 bases to trimming and J lost 0 bases, with 8 bases between them.

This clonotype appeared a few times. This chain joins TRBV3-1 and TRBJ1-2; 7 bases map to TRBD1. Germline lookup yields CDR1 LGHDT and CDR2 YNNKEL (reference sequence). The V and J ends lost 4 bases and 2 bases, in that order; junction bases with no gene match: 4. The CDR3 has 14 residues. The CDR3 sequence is CASSRTGQNYGYTF. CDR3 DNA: TGTGCCAGCAGCCGGACAGGCCAGAACTATGGCTACACCTTC.

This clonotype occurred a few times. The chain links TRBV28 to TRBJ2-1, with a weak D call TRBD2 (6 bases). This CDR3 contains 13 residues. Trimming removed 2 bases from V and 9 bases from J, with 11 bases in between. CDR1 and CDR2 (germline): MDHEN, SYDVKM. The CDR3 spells CASSLPGVGEQFF. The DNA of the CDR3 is TGTGCCAGCAGTTTACCGGGAGTCGGTGAGCAGTTCTTC. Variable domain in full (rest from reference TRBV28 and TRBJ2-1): DVKVTQSSRYLVKRTGEKVFLECVQDMDHENMFWYRQDPGLGLRLIYFSYDVKMKEKGDIPEGYSVSREKKERFSLILESASTNQTSMYLCASSLPGVGEQFFGPGTRLTVL.

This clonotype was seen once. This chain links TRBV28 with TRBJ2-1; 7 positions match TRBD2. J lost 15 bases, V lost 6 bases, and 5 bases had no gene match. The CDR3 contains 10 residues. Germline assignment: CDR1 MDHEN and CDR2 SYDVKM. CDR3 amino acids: CASSRTSTFF. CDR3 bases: TGTGCCAGCAGCCGGACTAGTACGTTCTTC.

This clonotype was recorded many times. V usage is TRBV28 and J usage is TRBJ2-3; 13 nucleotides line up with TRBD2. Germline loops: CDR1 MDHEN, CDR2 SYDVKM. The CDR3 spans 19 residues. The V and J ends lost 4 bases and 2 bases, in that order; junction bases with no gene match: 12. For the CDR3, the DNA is TGTGCCAGCAGTTCGAAACTAGCGGGAGGGCCTATGAACACAGATACGCAGTATTTT. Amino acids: CASSSKLAGGPMNTDTQYF.

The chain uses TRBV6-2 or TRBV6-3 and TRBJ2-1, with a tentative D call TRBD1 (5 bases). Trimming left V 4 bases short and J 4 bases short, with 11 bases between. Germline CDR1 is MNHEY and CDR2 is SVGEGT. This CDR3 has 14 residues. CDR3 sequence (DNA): TGTGCCAGCAGTTTCGGCAGGGTATACAATGAGCAGTTCTTC. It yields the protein CASSFGRVYNEQFF.

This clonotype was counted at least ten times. The CDR3 DNA reads TGTGCCAGCAGTCCCCGCGCGGGTCCTCGAACCTACGAGCAGTACTTC. It yields the protein CASSPRAGPRTYEQYF. The V call is TRBV28, the J call TRBJ2-7, with D perhaps matching TRBD2 (5 bases). Germline values: CDR1 MDHEN, CDR2 SYDVKM. Trimming left V 5 bases short and J 2 bases short, with 19 bases between. The CDR3 runs to 16 residues.

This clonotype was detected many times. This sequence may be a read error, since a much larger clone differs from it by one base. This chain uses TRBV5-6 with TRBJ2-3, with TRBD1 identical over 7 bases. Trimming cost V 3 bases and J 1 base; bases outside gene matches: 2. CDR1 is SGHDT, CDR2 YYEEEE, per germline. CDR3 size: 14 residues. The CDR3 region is CASSSTGGTDTQYF. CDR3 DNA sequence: TGTGCCAGCAGCTCTACAGGGGGCACAGATACGCAGTATTTT. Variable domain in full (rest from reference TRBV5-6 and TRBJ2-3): DAGVTQSPTHLIKTRGQQVTLRCSPKSGHDTVSWYQQALGQGPQFIFQYYEEEERQRGNFPDRFSGHQFPNYSSELNVNALLLGDSALYLCASSSTGGTDTQYFGPGTRLTVL.

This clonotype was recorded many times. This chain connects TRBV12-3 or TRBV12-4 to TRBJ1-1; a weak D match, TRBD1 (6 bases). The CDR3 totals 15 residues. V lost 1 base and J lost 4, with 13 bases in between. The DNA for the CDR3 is TGTGCCAGCAGTTTAGTTGGGGGGCAGGTCACTGAAGCTTTCTTT. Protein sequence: CASSLVGGQVTEAFF.